This TCR beta chain was recovered during a study of control samples from healthy donors and cancer patients (dated by TCRdb to 2018 to 2021). V lost 0 bases and J lost 5 bases; the stretch between them is 10 bases long. Counted from cysteine to phenylalanine, this CDR3 has 14 amino acids. The retained sequence is limited to the CDR3, 42 bases, with the frame set at the first base. The CDR1 and CDR2 encoded by the germline V gene are MNHEY and SVGAGI. The library came from the immunoSEQ multiplex PCR assay. TCRdb obtained this table from immuneACCESS and retained in-frame rearrangements with V and J assigned. These tables miss some clones; where compared with another copy, unresolved V genes account for less than half of the shortfall, and the remainder is unexplained. Counted in this sample were roughly 120,000 clones; over 90% of them appeared once. Of the sample, roughly 2.5% is held by the ten largest clones.

This clone has only one observation. Its antigen is currently not known. Base qualities are not provided; no much larger clone lies one nucleotide away. This chain is built from TRBV6-5 and TRBJ1-1, with the identity of the D gene unclear. The sequence was collected from a man aged 25 to 45 in good health. Sequencing was performed on blood. The DNA sequence is TGTGCCAGCAGTTACTCCCGGGTGGGAACTGAAGCTTTCTTT. Its translation reads: CASSYSRVGTEAFF.